This TCR beta chain is drawn from a study of blood T cell repertoires in COVID-19. Whole-study context: Sources were T cells, B-cell-depleted T cells, or PBMCs; the material itself was cDNA or gDNA.

In the authors' methods: Counts of nucleated cells, estimated from reference gene primer amplification, were obtained. Sequencing used immunoSEQ multiplex PCR; TCRdb keeps in-frame clones, though not all of them. V, J and clone size are those of that table, while D and trimming were read from the DNA. In the table there are a few hundred thousand clones, about 87% of which are singletons. This clone was detected once. Donors were grouped by their self-reported clinical history. Recovered status in Cohort 3 required two negative PCRs, clearance, or symptom resolution. The CDR3 covers 17 residues. Germline CDR1 WNHNN, CDR2 SYGVQD (reference sequence). Trimming left V 5 bases short and J 5 bases short, with 22 bases between.

Sequencing was carried out using PBMCs or T cells enriched from blood (not recorded which). The receptor comes from a woman aged 50 to 60 who had recovered from COVID-19. This sequence joins TRBV10-1 and TRBJ1-3; TRBD1 might be the D (6 bases). CDR3 in DNA: TGCGCCAGCAGTTCCATGGGGGGGCGACCCGCTAGAAACACCATATATTTT. Its protein product is CASSSMGGRPARNTIYF.